These 18 T cell receptor beta chains were sequenced from one sample in a study of T-cell memory formation after mild COVID-19. TCRdb redid the calling of the 5' RACE reads with MiXCR, one entry per CDR3 protein. The sample consists of roughly 560,000 distinct CDR3 sequences, roughly 20% of them appearing once. The sequencing sample was made of PBMCs or a T cell subset sorted from them (not recorded which). The receptors were gathered from an adult woman who had mild COVID-19 (a few samples of this study predate the infection). Cell type and time point are not known.

The chain combines TRBV4-1 with TRBJ1-1; D is perhaps TRBD1 (5 bases). Looked up from germline, CDR1 is MGHRA and CDR2 is YSYEKL. Trimming cost V 0 bases and J 4 bases, with 9 bases left between them. This CDR3 comprises 14 residues. Here the CDR3 DNA reads TGCGCCAGCAGCCAAGAGGGGGGGATCACTGAAGCTTTCTTT. Translation gives CASSQEGGITEAFF.

This clonotype was seen at least ten times. The rearrangement joins TRBV18 to TRBJ1-1; perhaps TRBD1 as D (5 bases). From germline, CDR1 is KGHSH and CDR2 LQKENI. With 4 bases removed from V and 1 base from J, the gap between germline ends came to 13 bases. The CDR3 runs to 15 residues. The CDR3 spells CASSLLSGGNTEAFF. CDR3 DNA: TGTGCCAGCTCACTCCTATCCGGGGGGAACACTGAAGCTTTCTTT.

The chain carries TRBV24-1 and TRBJ1-4; 11 nucleotides agree with TRBD1. The germline V gene has CDR1 KGHDR and CDR2 SFDVKD. The CDR3 has 16 amino acids. J lost 0 bases, V lost 4 bases, and 0 bases had no gene match. In nucleotides, the CDR3 is TGTGCCACCAGTGAGGGACAGGGGGCAACTAATGAAAAACTGTTTTTT. Amino acid sequence: CATSEGQGATNEKLFF.

This chain connects TRBV19 to TRBJ2-1; D assignment may be TRBD1 or TRBD2 (6 bases each). CDR3 size: 15 residues. Trimming removed 9 bases from V and 2 bases from J, with 17 bases in between. Looked up from germline, CDR1 is LNHDA and CDR2 is SQIVND (reference sequence). The CDR3 DNA reads as TGTGCCAGCGTGGAGGGCAGGGGAACCTACAATGAGCAGTTCTTC. It codes for CASVEGRGTYNEQFF.

The sample holds a few counts of this clonotype. The V call is TRBV29-1, the J call TRBJ2-7, with unresolved D. Deletions cut 5 bases from V and 7 bases from J, with 15 bases between. CDR1 SQVTM and CDR2 ANQGSEA come from the germline V gene. The CDR3 loop spans 12 amino acids. CDR3 nucleotide sequence: TGCAGCGTTCGGAGAAGCGCGGAAGAGCAGTACTTC. This gives the protein CSVRRSAEEQYF.

CDR3 coding DNA: TGTGCCACCAGTGATACGGGACAGGGGGCGGGCGCTGAAGCTTTCTTT. As protein: CATSDTGQGAGAEAFF. The genes are TRBV24-1 and TRBJ1-1; 12 nucleotides align to TRBD1. The CDR3 has 16 amino acids. V gave up 3 bases and J gave up 6 bases; unmatched junction bases: 7. Looked up from germline, CDR1 is KGHDR and CDR2 is SFDVKD.

The rearrangement uses TRBV7-2 and TRBJ2-1, with 12 bases matching TRBD2. J gave up 9 bases and V 1 base, and 4 bases lay outside the gene matches. The germline CDR1 and CDR2 sequences are SGHTA and FQGNSA. The CDR3 spans 15 residues. CDR3 nucleotides: TGTGCCAGCAGCTTAGTTACTAGCGGGGGGCCTGAGCAGTTCTTC. Translated: CASSLVTSGGPEQFF.

The rearrangement joins TRBV6-2 or TRBV6-3 to TRBJ2-7; D gene unclear. The CDR3 length is 13 residues. Trimming took 5 bases from V and 7 from J, leaving 15 bases between them. Germline V lookup: CDR1 MNHEY, CDR2 SVGEGT. The CDR3 nucleotides read TGTGCCAGCAGTGACTTGCGGAGTGGTGAGCAGTACTTC. Protein sequence: CASSDLRSGEQYF.

The chain joins TRBV12-3 or TRBV12-4 to TRBJ2-7; 14 bases line up with TRBD2. CDR3 size: 15 residues. J lost 5 bases, V lost 6 bases, and 6 bases had no gene match. The CDR3 spells CASRTSGLAGDEQYF. In DNA form, the CDR3 reads TGTGCCAGCAGGACTTCGGGACTAGCGGGAGACGAGCAGTACTTC.

The chain joins TRBV5-1 to TRBJ2-5; TRBD1 matches 7 bases. Germline trimming cut 7 bases from V and 1 base from J; bases unmatched to any gene: 4. This CDR3 has 13 amino acids. In germline, CDR1 is SGHRS, CDR2 YFSETQ. The CDR3 loop is CASYGQVQETQYF. DNA of the CDR3: TGCGCCAGCTATGGACAGGTCCAAGAGACCCAGTACTTC.

This CDR3 reads CASSLTGTGRDGYTF. CDR3 nucleotide sequence: TGTGCCAGCAGCCTGACCGGGACAGGCCGGGATGGCTACACCTTC. This chain joins TRBV5-6 and TRBJ1-2, with 8 positions matching TRBD1. Germline V lookup: CDR1 SGHDT, CDR2 YYEEEE. This CDR3 has 15 residues. V shed 4 bases, J shed 6 bases, and the junction held 11 bases outside the gene matches.

This clonotype was counted once. The chain combines TRBV24-1 with TRBJ2-3; D gene uncertain. V lost 0 bases, J lost 3 bases, and 9 bases lay in between. The CDR3 is made up of 15 amino acids. Germline values: CDR1 KGHDR, CDR2 SFDVKD. DNA for the CDR3: TGTGCCACCAGTGATTTGCCCCCACTTACAGATACGCAGTATTTT. Amino acids: CATSDLPPLTDTQYF.

The chain links TRBV2 to TRBJ2-3, with TRBD2 matching over 12 bases. J was trimmed by 6 bases and V by 7 bases; bases with no gene match: 8. This CDR3 contains 15 residues. Looked up from germline, CDR1 is SNHLY and CDR2 is FYNNEI. CDR3 nucleotides: TGTGCCAGCAATTTACTAGCGGGAGGTGCCGATACGCAGTATTTT. Its translation: CASNLLAGGADTQYF.

The chain has TRBV5-1 and TRBJ2-7; TRBD1 is a possible D gene (6 bases). Per the germline V gene, CDR1 is SGHRS and CDR2 is YFSETQ. The V end was cut by 0 bases, the J end by 2 bases, with 9 bases between. This CDR3 contains 14 residues. DNA of the CDR3: TGCGCCAGCAGCTTGGAGACAGGAGCCTACGAGCAGTACTTC. It is translated as CASSLETGAYEQYF.

This clonotype has more than one count but fewer than ten. V usage is TRBV5-6 and J usage is TRBJ1-1; D not resolved. There are 14 residues in the CDR3. Germline CDR1 reads SGHDT; CDR2 reads YYEEEE. Trimming stripped 0 bases from V and 0 bases from J, with 6 bases between. CDR3 nucleotides: TGTGCCAGCAGCTTGGAGTTCATGAACACTGAAGCTTTCTTT. Amino acid sequence: CASSLEFMNTEAFF.

The chain combines TRBV7-9 with TRBJ2-5, with D perhaps matching TRBD1 or TRBD2 (5 bases each). Deletions cut 2 bases from V and 2 bases from J, with 12 bases between. Germline CDR1 is SEHNR and CDR2 is FQNEAQ (reference sequence). This CDR3 has 15 amino acids. The CDR3 DNA reads TGTGCCAGCAGCTTATCCAGGGAGTATCAAGAGACCCAGTACTTC. The encoded protein is CASSLSREYQETQYF.

This clonotype was counted ten times or more. The V and J genes are TRBV20-1 and TRBJ2-7; no reliable D call. Trimming left V 0 bases short and J 4 bases short, with 4 bases between. Germline-derived CDR1 and CDR2 are DFQATT and SNEGSKA (reference sequence). The CDR3 is made up of 11 amino acids. The chain's CDR3 is CSARDAYEQYF. DNA of the CDR3: TGCAGTGCTAGAGATGCATACGAGCAGTACTTC.

The chain uses TRBV20-1 and TRBJ2-7; 8 bases line up with TRBD1. The CDR3 covers 15 residues. Germline V gives CDR1 DFQATT, CDR2 SNEGSKA (reference sequence). V lost 6 bases and J lost 3; bases outside the gene matches: 13. CDR3 amino acids: CSAPDRGSAIYEQYF. CDR3 in DNA: TGCAGTGCACCTGACAGGGGAAGCGCCATCTACGAGCAGTACTTC.